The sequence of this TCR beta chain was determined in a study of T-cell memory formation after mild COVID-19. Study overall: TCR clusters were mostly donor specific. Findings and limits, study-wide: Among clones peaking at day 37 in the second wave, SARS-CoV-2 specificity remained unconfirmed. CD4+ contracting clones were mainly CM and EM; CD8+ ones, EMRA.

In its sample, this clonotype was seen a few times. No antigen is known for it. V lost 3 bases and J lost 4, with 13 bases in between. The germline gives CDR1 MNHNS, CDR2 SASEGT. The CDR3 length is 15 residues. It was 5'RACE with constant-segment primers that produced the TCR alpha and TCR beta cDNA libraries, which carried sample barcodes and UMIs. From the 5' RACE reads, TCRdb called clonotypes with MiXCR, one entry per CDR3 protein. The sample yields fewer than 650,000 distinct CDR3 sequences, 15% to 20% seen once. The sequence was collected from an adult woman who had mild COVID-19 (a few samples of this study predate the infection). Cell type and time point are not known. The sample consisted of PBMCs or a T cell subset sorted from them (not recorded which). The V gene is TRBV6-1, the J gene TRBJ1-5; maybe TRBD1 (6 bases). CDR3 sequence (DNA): TGTGCCAGCAGTGATGAAATAGGGGGGAATCAGCCCCAGCATTTT. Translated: CASSDEIGGNQPQHF.